Presented here are 8 T cell receptor beta chains from one specimen sequenced in a study of T cell changes during pregnancy in multiple sclerosis. TCRdb's copy holds only in-frame clones and misses some; the assay was immunoSEQ multiplex PCR. The sample lists some 90,000 clones; roughly 91% were seen once. The source material was peripheral blood, sampled after pregnancy. These receptor sequences come from a female donor in good health, enrolled as a control in a pregnancy study.

Here the CDR3 DNA reads TGCGCCAGCAGCCCCGAGGGGGCGTTTGGAGGCTACACCTTC. Translation gives CASSPEGAFGGYTF. The chain links TRBV5-1 to TRBJ1-2; 7 bases match TRBD1. Germline CDR1 and CDR2: SGHRS and YFSETQ. V was pared by 4 bases and J by 8 bases, with 11 bases of the junction left unmatched. This CDR3 spans 14 amino acids.

This clone showed up just a few times. This chain connects TRBV4-1 to TRBJ1-4, with a weak D call TRBD1 (5 bases). Germline CDR1 reads MGHRA; CDR2 reads YSYEKL. This CDR3 comprises 13 residues. V lost 2 bases and J 7 bases, leaving 8 bases between the germline ends. CDR3 in amino acids: CASSQWRGEKLFF. DNA for the CDR3: TGCGCCAGCAGCCAATGGAGGGGTGAAAAACTGTTTTTT.

This chain joins TRBV21-1 and TRBJ2-1; the table's D call of TRBD2 was not tested on the DNA. TRBV21-1 is given as a pseudogene. The CDR3 totals 16 residues. CDR3 protein: CASPENKGGANNEQFF. CDR3 sequence (DNA): TGTGCCAGCCCAGAGAATAAGGGGGGGGCGAACAATGAGCAGTTCTTC.

This chain uses TRBV7-8 with TRBJ1-2, with 8 bases fitting TRBD1. This CDR3 is built from 15 residues. V gave up 0 bases and J gave up 6 bases; unmatched junction bases: 6. Germline lookup yields CDR1 SGHVS and CDR2 FQNEAQ. The CDR3 DNA follows: TGTGCCAGCAGCTTAGCGGCAGGGGGCCGGGATGGCTACACCTTC. This codes for CASSLAAGGRDGYTF.

The chain has TRBV7-2 and TRBJ2-3; weak D call: TRBD2 (6 bases). This CDR3 contains 16 residues. The germline V gene encodes CDR1 SGHTA and CDR2 FQGNSA. Between the trimmed V and J ends, which lost 5 bases and 0 bases, there was a span of 15 bases. The DNA of the CDR3 is TGTGCCAGCAGCCTCACCCGGGGGTGGAGCACAGATACGCAGTATTTT. This sequence encodes CASSLTRGWSTDTQYF.

The rearrangement links TRBV5-4 to TRBJ1-5; tentative D call: TRBD1 (6 bases). This CDR3 spans 16 amino acids. Trimming stripped 6 bases from V and 6 bases from J, with 22 bases between. Germline loops: CDR1 SGHNT, CDR2 YYREEE (reference sequence). CDR3 amino acids: CASKGETCSPGQPQHF. In DNA form, the CDR3 reads TGTGCCAGCAAGGGGGAGACCTGTTCCCCAGGTCAGCCCCAGCATTTT. The variable domain in full, completed from reference TRBV5-4 and TRBJ1-5, reads ETGVTQSPTHLIKTRGQQVTLRCSSQSGHNTVSWYQQALGQGPQFIFQYYREEENGRGNFPPRFSGLQFPNYSSELNVNALELDDSALYLCASKGETCSPGQPQHFGDGTRLSIL.

The chain is built from TRBV4-1 and TRBJ1-6; D gene ambiguous. Germline V gene data show CDR1 as MGHRA and CDR2 as YSYEKL. The germline V and J ends were trimmed by 4 bases and 9 bases, with 10 bases remaining between them. This CDR3 has 13 residues. The CDR3 DNA sequence: TGCGCCAGCAGCCGAGGCTTCGGTTCACCCCTCCACTTT. Its translation: CASSRGFGSPLHF.

The CDR3 protein is CASSVSTGGISGYTF. CDR3 DNA: TGTGCCAGCAGTGTCTCGACAGGGGGCATTAGTGGCTACACCTTC. The chain employs TRBV6-4 and TRBJ1-2; 10 bases line up with TRBD1. The CDR3 runs 15 residues. Trimming cost V 4 bases and J 7 bases; bases outside gene matches: 9. CDR1 and CDR2 from the germline V gene are MRHNA and SNTAGT.